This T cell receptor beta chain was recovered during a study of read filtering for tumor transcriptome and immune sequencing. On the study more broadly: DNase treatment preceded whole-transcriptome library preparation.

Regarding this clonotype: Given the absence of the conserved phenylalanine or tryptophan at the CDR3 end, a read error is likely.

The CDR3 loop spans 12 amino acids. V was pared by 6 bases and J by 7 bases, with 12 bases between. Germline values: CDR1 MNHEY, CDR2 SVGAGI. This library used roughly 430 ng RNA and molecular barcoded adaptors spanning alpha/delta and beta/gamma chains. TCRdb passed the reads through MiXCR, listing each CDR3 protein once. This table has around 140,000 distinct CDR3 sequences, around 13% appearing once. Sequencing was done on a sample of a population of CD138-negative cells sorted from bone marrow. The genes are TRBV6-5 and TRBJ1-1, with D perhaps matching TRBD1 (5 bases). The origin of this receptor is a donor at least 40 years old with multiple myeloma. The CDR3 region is CASRPGVREAFL. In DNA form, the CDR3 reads TGTGCCAGCAGACCGGGGGTTCGTGAAGCTTTCCTT.